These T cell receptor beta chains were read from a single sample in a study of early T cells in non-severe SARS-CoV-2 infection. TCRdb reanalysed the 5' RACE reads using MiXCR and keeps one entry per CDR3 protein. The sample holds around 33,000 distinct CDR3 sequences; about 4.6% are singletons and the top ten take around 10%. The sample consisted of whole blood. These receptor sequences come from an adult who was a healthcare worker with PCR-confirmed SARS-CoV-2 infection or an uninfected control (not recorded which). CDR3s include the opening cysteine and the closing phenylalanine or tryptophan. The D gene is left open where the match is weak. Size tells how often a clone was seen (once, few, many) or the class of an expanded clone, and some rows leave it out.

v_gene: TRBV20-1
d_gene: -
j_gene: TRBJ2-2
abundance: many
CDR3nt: TGCAGTGCTAGGTGGGAAGTGGCCACCGGGGAGCTGTTTTTT
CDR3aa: CSARWEVATGELFF

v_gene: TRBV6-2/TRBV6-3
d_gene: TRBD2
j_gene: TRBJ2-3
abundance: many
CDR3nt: TGTGCCAGCAGGGGAGGGGCAGATACGCAGTATTTT
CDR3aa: CASRGGADTQYF

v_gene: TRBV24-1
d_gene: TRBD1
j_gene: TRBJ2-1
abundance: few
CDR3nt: TGTGCCACCAGTGAAACCGGGACAGGGAACAATGAGCAGTTCTTC
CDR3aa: CATSETGTGNNEQFF

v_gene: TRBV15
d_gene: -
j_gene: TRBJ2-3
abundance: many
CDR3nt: TGTGCCACCAGCAGCAGGGTCCCAGATACGCAGTATTTT
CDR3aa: CATSSRVPDTQYF

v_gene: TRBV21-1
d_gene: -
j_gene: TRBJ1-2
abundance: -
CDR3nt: TGTGCCAGCAGCAGAGGCTACACCTTC
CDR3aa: CASSRGYTF

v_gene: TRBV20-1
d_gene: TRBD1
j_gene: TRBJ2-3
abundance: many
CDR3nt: TGCAGTGCATCCGGGACAGAAAGAGATACGCAGTATTTT
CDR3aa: CSASGTERDTQYF

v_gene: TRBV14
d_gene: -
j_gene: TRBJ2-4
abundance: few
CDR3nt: TGTGCCAGCAGCCAAGAACCGGGCATAGGAGCCAAAAACATTCAGTACTTC
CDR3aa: CASSQEPGIGAKNIQYF

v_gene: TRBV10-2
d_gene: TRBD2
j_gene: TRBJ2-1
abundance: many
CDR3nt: TGCGCCAGCAGTGTTGTAGCGGGAGATGAGCAGTTCTTC
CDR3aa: CASSVVAGDEQFF

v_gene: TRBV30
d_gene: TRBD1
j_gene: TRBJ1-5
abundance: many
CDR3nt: TGTGCCTGGGCTCAGGGGGCAAATCAGCCCCAGCATTTT
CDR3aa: CAWAQGANQPQHF

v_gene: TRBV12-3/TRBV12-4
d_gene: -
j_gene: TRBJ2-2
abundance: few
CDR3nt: TGTGCCAGCAGTTTACGTCAGGGTAGCACCGGGGAGCTGTTTTTT
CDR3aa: CASSLRQGSTGELFF

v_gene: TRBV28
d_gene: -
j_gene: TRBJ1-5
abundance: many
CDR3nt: TGTGCCAGCAGTTTACCCCTCGGGAAAGGCCCTAATCAGCCCCAGCATTTT
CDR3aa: CASSLPLGKGPNQPQHF

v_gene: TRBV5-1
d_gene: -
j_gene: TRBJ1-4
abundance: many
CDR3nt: TGCGCCAGCAGCCTAAATCCACAGACCTTGAATGAAAAACTGTTTTTT
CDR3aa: CASSLNPQTLNEKLFF

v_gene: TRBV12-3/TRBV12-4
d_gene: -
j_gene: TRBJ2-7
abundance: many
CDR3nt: TGTGCCAGCAGCATGCACGCCTCCTACGAGCAGTACTTC
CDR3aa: CASSMHASYEQYF

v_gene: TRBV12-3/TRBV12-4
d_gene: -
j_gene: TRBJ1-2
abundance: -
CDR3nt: TGTGCCAGCAGTTTAGTATGGGTAGAGGGCTATGGCTACACCTTC
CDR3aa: CASSLVWVEGYGYTF

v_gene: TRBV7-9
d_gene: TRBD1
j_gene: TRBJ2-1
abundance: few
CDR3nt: TGTGCCAGCAGCTATGGACAGGGGGTATCAAATGAGCAGTTCTTC
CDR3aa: CASSYGQGVSNEQFF

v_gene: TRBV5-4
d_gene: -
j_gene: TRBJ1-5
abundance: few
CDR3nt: TGTGCCAGCAGCCTCAGCGGCAGCAATCAGCCCCAGCATTTT
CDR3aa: CASSLSGSNQPQHF

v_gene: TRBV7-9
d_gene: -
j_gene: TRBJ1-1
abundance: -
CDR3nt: TGTGCCAGTTCCCCGGGCCCAGGGGCTATCGGGGCTTTCTTT
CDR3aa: CASSPGPGAIGAFF

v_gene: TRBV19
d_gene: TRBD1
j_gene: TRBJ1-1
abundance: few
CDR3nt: TGTGCCAGTAGTCCCCAACAGGGGCGAGCTTTCTTT
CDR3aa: CASSPQQGRAFF

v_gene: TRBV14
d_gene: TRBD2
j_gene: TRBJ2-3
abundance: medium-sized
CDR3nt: TGTGCCAGCAGCCAAGGGACTAGAGGGCGCACAGATACGCAGTATTTT
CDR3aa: CASSQGTRGRTDTQYF

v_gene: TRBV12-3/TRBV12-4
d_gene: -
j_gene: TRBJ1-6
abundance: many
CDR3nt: TGTGCCAGCAGTTTTGATAATTCACCCCTCCACTTT
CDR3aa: CASSFDNSPLHF

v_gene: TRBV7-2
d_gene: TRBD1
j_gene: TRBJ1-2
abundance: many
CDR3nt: TGTGCCAGCAGCCCCCGAGTGGGACAGGGGAACTATGGCTACACCTTC
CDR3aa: CASSPRVGQGNYGYTF

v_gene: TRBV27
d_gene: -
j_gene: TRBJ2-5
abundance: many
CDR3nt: TGTGCCAGCAGTTTCGGAGGACAGCAAGAGACCCAGTACTTC
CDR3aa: CASSFGGQQETQYF

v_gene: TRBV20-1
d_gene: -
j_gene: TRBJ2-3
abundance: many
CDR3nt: TGCAGTGCCTATCGCAGGGGCGGTGATACGCAGTATTTT
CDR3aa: CSAYRRGGDTQYF

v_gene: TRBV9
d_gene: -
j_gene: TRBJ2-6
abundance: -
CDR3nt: TGTGCCACCCTGCACTCTGGGGCCAACGTCCTGACTTTC
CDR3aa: CATLHSGANVLTF

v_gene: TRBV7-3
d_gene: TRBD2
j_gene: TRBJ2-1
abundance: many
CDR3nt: TGTGCCAGCAGCTTAAAGCCCCCAACTAGCGGGAGCCCGAATGAGCAGTTCTTC
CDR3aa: CASSLKPPTSGSPNEQFF

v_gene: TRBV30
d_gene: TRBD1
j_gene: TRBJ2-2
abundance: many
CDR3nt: TGTGCCTGGACTATGGGACAGGGGGCCGGGGAGCTGTTTTTT
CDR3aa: CAWTMGQGAGELFF

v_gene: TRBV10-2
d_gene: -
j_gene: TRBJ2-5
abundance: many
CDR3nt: TGCGCCAGCCGGGACTTCCAAGAGACCCAGTACTTC
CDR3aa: CASRDFQETQYF

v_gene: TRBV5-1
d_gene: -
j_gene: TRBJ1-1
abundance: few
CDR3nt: TGCGCCAGCAGCCCCTGGGACGTCTTCCTGAACACTGAAGCTTTCTTT
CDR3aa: CASSPWDVFLNTEAFF

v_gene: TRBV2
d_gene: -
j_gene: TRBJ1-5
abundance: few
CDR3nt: TGTGCCAGCGGGTTGTCAGCTGGTCAGCCCCAGCATTTT
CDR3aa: CASGLSAGQPQHF

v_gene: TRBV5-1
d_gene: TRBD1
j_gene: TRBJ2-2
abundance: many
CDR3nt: TGCGCCAGCAGCATTAGGACAGGGGGCGCGACCGGGGAGCTGTTTTTT
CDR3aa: CASSIRTGGATGELFF

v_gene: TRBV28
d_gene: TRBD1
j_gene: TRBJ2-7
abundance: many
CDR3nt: TGTGCCAGCAGCTGGACAGGGGGCCCGTACGAGCAGTACTTC
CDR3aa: CASSWTGGPYEQYF

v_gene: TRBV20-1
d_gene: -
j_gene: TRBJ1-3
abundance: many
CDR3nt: TGCAGTGCTGCCGGGGGATCTGGAAACACCATATATTTT
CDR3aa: CSAAGGSGNTIYF

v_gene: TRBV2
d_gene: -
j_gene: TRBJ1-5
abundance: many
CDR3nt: TGTGCCAGCAGTGAAGCGACTAGCAATCAGCCCCAGCATTTT
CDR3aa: CASSEATSNQPQHF

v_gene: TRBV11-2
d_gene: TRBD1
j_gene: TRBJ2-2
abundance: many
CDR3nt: TGTGCCAGCAGCTTAGGGACAGGTATCCCCGGGGAGCTGTTTTTT
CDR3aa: CASSLGTGIPGELFF

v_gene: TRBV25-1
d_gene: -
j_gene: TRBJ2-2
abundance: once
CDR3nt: TGTGCCAGCAGTCGCCCCTTTCAAGGCGCCGGGGAGCTGTTTTTT
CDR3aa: CASSRPFQGAGELFF

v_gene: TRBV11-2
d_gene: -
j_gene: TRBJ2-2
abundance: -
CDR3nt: TGTGCCAGCAGCCGACTGCGGGGACTCGGGGAGCTGTTTTTT
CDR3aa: CASSRLRGLGELFF

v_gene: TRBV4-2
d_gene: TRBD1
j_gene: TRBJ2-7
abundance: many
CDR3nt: TGTGCCAGCAGCCAAGATTTAGGGACAGGGGTAGGGTTC
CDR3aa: CASSQDLGTGVGF

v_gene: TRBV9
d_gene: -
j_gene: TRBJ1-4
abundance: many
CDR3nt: TGTGCCAGCAGCGCCCAGGGTAGGACTAATGAAAAACTGTTTTTT
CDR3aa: CASSAQGRTNEKLFF

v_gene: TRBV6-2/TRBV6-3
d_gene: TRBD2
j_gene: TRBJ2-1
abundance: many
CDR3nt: TGTGCCAGCAGCCGAACTAGCGGGGGTGGTAATGAGCAGTTCTTC
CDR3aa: CASSRTSGGGNEQFF

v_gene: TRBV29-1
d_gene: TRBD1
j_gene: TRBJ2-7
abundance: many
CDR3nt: TGCAGCGTTTATCACGGGACAGGACTCTACGAGCAGTACTTC
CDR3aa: CSVYHGTGLYEQYF

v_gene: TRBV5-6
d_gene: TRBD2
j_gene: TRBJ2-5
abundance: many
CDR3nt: TGTGCCAGCAGCAAGGGGACTAGCGGTCAAGAGACCCAGTACTTC
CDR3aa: CASSKGTSGQETQYF

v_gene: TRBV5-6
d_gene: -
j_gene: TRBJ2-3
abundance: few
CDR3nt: TGTGCCAGCAGCTTAACCCAACGCCAAAGCCGCACAGATACGCAGTATTTT
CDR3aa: CASSLTQRQSRTDTQYF

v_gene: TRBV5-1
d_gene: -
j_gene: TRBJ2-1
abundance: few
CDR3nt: TGCGCCAGCAACACAGGGTTTGGTGATGAGCAGTTCTTC
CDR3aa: CASNTGFGDEQFF

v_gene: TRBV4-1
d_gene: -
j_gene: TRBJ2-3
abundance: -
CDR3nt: TGCGCCAGCAGCCAAATTGACCCATACACAGATACGCAGTATTTT
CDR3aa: CASSQIDPYTDTQYF

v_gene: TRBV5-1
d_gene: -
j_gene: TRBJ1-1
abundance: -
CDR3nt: TGCGCCAGCAGCTTGGAGCCGACAGGATTGAACACTGAAGCTTTCTTT
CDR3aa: CASSLEPTGLNTEAFF

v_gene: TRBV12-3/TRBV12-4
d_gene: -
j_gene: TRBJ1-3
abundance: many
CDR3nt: TGTGCCAGCAGTTTATCCGGGGTTAAACGCACCATATATTTT
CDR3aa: CASSLSGVKRTIYF

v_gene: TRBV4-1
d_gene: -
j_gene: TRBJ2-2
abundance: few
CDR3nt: TGCGCCAGCAGCCAATTGGCAGGAAGTGGGGAGCTGTTTTTT
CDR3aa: CASSQLAGSGELFF

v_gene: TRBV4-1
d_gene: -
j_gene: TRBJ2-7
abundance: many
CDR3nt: TGCGCCAGCAGCCAAGGAGACACTTACGAGCAGTACTTC
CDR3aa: CASSQGDTYEQYF

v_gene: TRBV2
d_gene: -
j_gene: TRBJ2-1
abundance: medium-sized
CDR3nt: TGTGCCAGCAGTGAATGGGGTTACAATGAGCAGTTCTTC
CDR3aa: CASSEWGYNEQFF

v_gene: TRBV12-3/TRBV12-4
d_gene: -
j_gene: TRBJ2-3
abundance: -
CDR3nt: TGTGCCAGCACCAGCCCGGTGCGAGATACGCAGTATTTT
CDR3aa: CASTSPVRDTQYF

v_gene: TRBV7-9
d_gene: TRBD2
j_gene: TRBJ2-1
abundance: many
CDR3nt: TGTGCCAGCAGCTTAGCGGAGGGACTAGCACATGAGCAGTTCTTC
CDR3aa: CASSLAEGLAHEQFF

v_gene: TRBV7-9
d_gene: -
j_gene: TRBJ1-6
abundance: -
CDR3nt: TGTGCCAGCAGCCCGGAACAGTATAATTCACCCCTCCACTTT
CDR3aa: CASSPEQYNSPLHF